Detailed here is one TCR beta chain. This clonotype came up a few times. The specificity of this receptor is unknown. The sample holds no much larger clone one base away, and base qualities are not on file. The treatment or condition label on this specimen signifies: in vitro stimulation with specific CMV peptide epitopes to enrich CMV-specific T cells. The sample belongs to a study of T cell repertoires in cytomegalovirus infection (dated by TCRdb to between 2018 and 2021). Regarding the study in general: Peptide stimulations targeted recently identified HLA-C-restricted CMV epitopes, whose presentation resists viral immunomodulation, together with well-studied HLA-B-restricted epitopes. The HLA type of each donor mattered for the analysis, because public TCR beta signatures pointed to carriage of CMV infection along with the matching HLA type. General conclusions and limits of the study: In both this cohort and an independent cohort of approximately 350 donors, the cumulative frequency of public TCR beta family members distinguished carriers of CMV infection plus the relevant HLA type. In the ex vivo response, HLA-C-restricted CMV-specific TCR beta clonotypes were dominant, and in two of eight donors the single most frequent clonotype came from this HLA-C-restricted group.

The CDR3 contains 14 residues, cysteine and phenylalanine counted. Only the CDR3 DNA stays, 42 bases, in frame from base 1. For CDR1 and CDR2, the germline V gene (reference sequence) lists SGHKS and YYEKEE. V is reduced by 1 base and J by 0 bases, leaving a spacing of 8 bases between them. Instrument on record: Illumina HiSeq 1500. TCRdb itself trimmed the public reads at Q25 with fastp, ran MiXCR and retained productive beta chains. Identical CDR3 protein sequences are pooled into one entry, listed with their most common genes and DNA. The sample contains 200,000 or so distinct CDR3 sequences, 35% to 40% of them found a single time. The ten top clones hold about 60% of the sample.

This specimen was CD8+ T cells from cultured PBMCs, taken from culture after CMV antigen stimulation. The sequence joins TRBV5-5 to TRBJ2-7; perhaps TRBD1 is the D gene, with 5 bases matching. The sequence was obtained from a human donor in good health (CMV status not recorded). Some clones in this sample may be carry-over from other donors' samples. The nucleotide sequence reads TGTGCCAGCAGCTTGAGGGGCCCCTCCTACGAGCAGTACTTC. This yields the protein CASSLRGPSYEQYF.